These T cell receptor beta chains were read from a single sample in a study of cytomegalovirus exposure and HLA in healthy donors. Produced via immunoSEQ multiplex PCR; TCRdb's table is partial and in-frame only. This table lists under 250,000 clones. The sample was PBMCs. The receptors come from a girl aged 2-10 years in good health and CMV-seropositive. CDR3s include the opening cysteine and the closing phenylalanine or tryptophan.

j_call,v_call,cdr3_aa
TRBJ2-1,TRBV15,CATSRDRASGRSEQFF
TRBJ2-1,TRBV18,CASSHADSYNEQFF
TRBJ2-7,TRBV5-1,CASSLGPQGTTNEQYF
TRBJ2-7,TRBV28,CASSTGGAYEQYF
TRBJ1-5,TRBV6-1,CASSERTGSYSNQPQHF
TRBJ2-1,TRBV2,CASSEGDSLYNEQFF
TRBJ2-7,TRBV6-6,CASTGGTPSYEQYF
TRBJ1-2,TRBV19,CASSIGTGPLIFYGYTF
TRBJ2-5,TRBV5-4,CASSLGNWETQYF
TRBJ2-1,TRBV7-3,CASSLTADTNEQFF
TRBJ2-7,TRBV27,CASSLTSRSGYEQYF
TRBJ1-2,TRBV4-1,CASSLGESVAGYTF
TRBJ2-7,TRBV25-1,CASSMDSFSYEQYF
TRBJ1-1,TRBV2,CASKAGTVINTEAFF
TRBJ2-1,TRBV9,CASSVEAGGGPYNEQFF
TRBJ1-5,TRBV6-4,CASSDSRGNQPQHF
TRBJ2-1,TRBV7-8,CASSSRGLPNQQFF
TRBJ2-4,TRBV7-9,CASSLAGGMGNIQYF
TRBJ2-6,TRBV15,CATSRDRSGANVLTF
TRBJ1-5,TRBV9,CASSLDTSNQPQHF
TRBJ2-7,TRBV2,CASKWTGLLGEQYF
TRBJ2-7,TRBV6-6,CASSSPTGFYEQYF
TRBJ2-1,TRBV28,CASSLTSGTYNEQFF
TRBJ1-1,TRBV5-5,CASSATRTEAFF
TRBJ2-7,TRBV10-2,CASTGTSPSSSYEQYF
TRBJ2-5,TRBV4-2,CASSPSWSVQETQYF
TRBJ2-3,TRBV2,CASSPGTSGYTQYF